These 3 T cell receptor beta chains were all obtained from the same sample, sequenced in a study of cytomegalovirus exposure and HLA in healthy donors. Method: immunoSEQ multiplex PCR; TCRdb's copy keeps in-frame clones and lacks some. The sample has some 240,000 clones, approximately 86% seen once. The sample taken for sequencing was PBMCs. The receptors originated from a woman aged 25 to 39 in good health and CMV-seropositive.

The CDR3 DNA reads as TGTGCCAGCACGTGGGAGATGAACACTGAAGCTTTCTTT. This encodes CASTWEMNTEAFF. The V and J genes are TRBV6-1 and TRBJ1-1, with D hard to call. Looked up from germline, CDR1 is MNHNS and CDR2 is SASEGT. The germline V and J ends were trimmed by 7 bases and 0 bases, with 9 bases remaining between them. The CDR3 spans 13 residues.

V is TRBV5-1 and J is TRBJ1-2; tentative D call: TRBD1 (5 bases). Trimming left V 9 bases short and J 2 bases short, with 14 bases between. From germline, CDR1 is SGHRS and CDR2 YFSETQ. The CDR3 extends over 13 amino acids. The chain's CDR3 is CATSTGPNYGYTF. CDR3 in DNA: TGCGCCACCAGTACAGGCCCCAACTATGGCTACACCTTC.

V and J are TRBV4-1 and TRBJ2-3; TRBD2 agrees at 7 bases. This CDR3 has 16 amino acids. The germline gives CDR1 MGHRA, CDR2 YSYEKL. V trimming: 5 bases; J trimming: 2 bases; junction bases outside the gene matches: 10. CDR3 coding DNA: TGCGCCAGCAGCTACACAGCGGGACTTCACACAGATACGCAGTATTTT. Encoded protein: CASSYTAGLHTDTQYF.